Sequencing of this TCR beta chain was carried out in a study of early T cells in non-severe SARS-CoV-2 infection. Across the whole study: Sequenced bulk RNA came from whole blood that was unsorted, and chains were unpaired. Study results and caveats: Anti-spike CD8 responses were favored by VDJdb matching, which missed private and CD4 specificities.

Unique molecular identifier tags were affixed to discrete cDNA molecules. Via MiXCR, TCRdb re-called the 5' RACE reads, giving one row per CDR3 protein. Of approximately 120,000 distinct CDR3 sequences in the sample, about 16% were seen once. The CDR3 sequence is 14 residues long. The germline V gene has CDR1 DFQATT and CDR2 SNEGSKA (reference sequence). The ends lost 6 bases at V and 4 bases at J; junction bases unmatched: 6. This clonotype was detected a few times. Its antigen is currently unknown. The chain recombines TRBV20-1 with TRBJ2-3; 11 nucleotides match TRBD1. The sample taken for sequencing was whole blood. This TCR was sampled from an adult who was a healthcare worker with PCR-confirmed SARS-CoV-2 infection or an uninfected control (not recorded which). CDR3: CSATGQGAADTQYF. The CDR3 nucleotides are TGCAGTGCGACCGGACAGGGGGCCGCAGATACGCAGTATTTT.